This entry is about one TCR beta chain. There is no known antigen for this receptor. Base qualities were left out, and no much larger clone turns up one base away. The sample belongs to a study of T cell responses to AZD1222 COVID-19 vaccine (dated by TCRdb to about 2021). Background on the whole study: AZD1222 recipients with second doses at about 4 weeks or about 12 weeks were pooled, because spike-specific TCR depth and breadth did not differ between schedules. Enrollment into the trials was organized by age into subgroups of 18-55, 56-69 and 70-plus years, and those subgroups contained approximately 150, 30 and 60 TCR-sequenced participants, respectively. A total of 230 to 250 trial participants underwent TCR sequencing, of whom nearly 210 received two doses of AZD1222 and about 25 received two doses of the MenACWY control vaccine.

The CDR3 regions of human TCRbeta chains were subjected to immunosequencing. Per the source publication's procedure: TCRs in the repertoires were compared against a reference library of SARS-CoV-2-specific TCRs that had been generated with the MIRA antigen-specificity platform. Breadth meant the fraction of unique TCRs that were SARS-CoV-2-associated, whereas depth meant the fraction of total T cells that were SARS-CoV-2-associated. Using the MIRA data, every spike-specific TCR was mapped to the spike region that the TCR reacted to and assigned to either a CD4 or a CD8 class. Log10-transformed breadth and depth values were compared by one-way ANOVA with Sidak's multiple comparisons tests. TCRdb obtained this table from immuneACCESS and retained in-frame rearrangements with V and J assigned. These tables miss some clones; where compared with another copy, unresolved V genes account for less than half of the shortfall, and the remainder is unexplained. From that table come the V and J calls and clone size; the DNA was used to work out D and trimming. This sample holds 130,000 to 150,000 clones; around 93% were observed only once. The ten largest make up 1.5% to 2% of the sample.

The time point label, read with the paper, signifies: baseline before first vaccination. Vaccinee samples came from UK trials COV001 and COV002, including a single-blind randomized controlled phase 2/3 trial of AZD1222 (ChAdOx1 nCoV-19) in healthy adults. For TCRbeta chain sequencing, PBMC samples from trial participants were taken at day 0 and at day 28 after the second dose. What the authors observed across the whole study: Vaccine-associated CD4 TCRs spanned the whole spike protein, with dominant responses in regions 160-218 and 743-854. After two AZD1222 doses, both the breadth and the depth of spike-specific TCRs were significantly higher than at day 0 and than in MenACWY recipients. Participants were mostly white British and included more females than males, and it was suggested by the authors that clonal diversity may have been underestimated. Conclusions about previously exposed vaccinees were limited because only six AZD1222 recipients were SARS-CoV-2 seropositive at baseline. Because no samples from the day 14 peak response were available, repertoires could be characterized only after the peak T cell response. Reportedly, close to half of the unique spike-specific TCRs recognized epitopes lying outside the regions that are mutated in the B.1.351 and B.1.1.7 variants. The 56-69-year group was small, and its depth increase did not reach significance, likely because of low power.

The CDR3 starts with the cysteine, ends with the phenylalanine, and has 14 residues. The kept DNA is CDR3 alone, 42 bases in frame from the first base. The germline V gene (reference sequence) provides CDR1 LNHDA and CDR2 SQIVND. Trimming at the junction amounts to 3 bases on V and 5 bases on J, and the germline ends lie 11 bases apart. This material consisted of peripheral blood, taken on day 0 of AZD1222 vaccination. The receptor was derived from an adult in good health. The chain was built from TRBV19 and TRBJ1-5; the D gene cannot be resolved reliably. The CDR3 has the sequence CASSIPGTYQPQHF. The nucleotides are TGTGCCAGTAGTATTCCAGGCACTTATCAGCCCCAGCATTTT.